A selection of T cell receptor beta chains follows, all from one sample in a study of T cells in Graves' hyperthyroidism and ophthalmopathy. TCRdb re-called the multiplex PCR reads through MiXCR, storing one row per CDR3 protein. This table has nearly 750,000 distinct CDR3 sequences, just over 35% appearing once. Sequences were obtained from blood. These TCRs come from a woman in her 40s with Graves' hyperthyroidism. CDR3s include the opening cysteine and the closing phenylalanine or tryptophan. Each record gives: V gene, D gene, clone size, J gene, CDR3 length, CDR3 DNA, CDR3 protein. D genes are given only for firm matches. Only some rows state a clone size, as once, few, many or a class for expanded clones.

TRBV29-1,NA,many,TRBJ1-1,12,TGCAGCGCCATGAACCCGGGAACTGAAGCTTTCTTT,CSAMNPGTEAFF
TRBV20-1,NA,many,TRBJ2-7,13,TGCAGTGCTAGATCGGGTTCGGAGATCGAGCAGTACTTC,CSARSGSEIEQYF
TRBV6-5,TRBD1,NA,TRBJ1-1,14,TGTGCCAGCAGTTACAGGACAGGGTGGACTGAAGCTTTCTTT,CASSYRTGWTEAFF
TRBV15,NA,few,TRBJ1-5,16,TGTGCCACCAGCAGAGCATTCCGGGACCACAATCAGCCCCAGCATTTT,CATSRAFRDHNQPQHF
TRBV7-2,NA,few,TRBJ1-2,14,TGTGCCAGCAGCTCAGAGAGTACGTTCGGGGGCTACACCTTC,CASSSESTFGGYTF
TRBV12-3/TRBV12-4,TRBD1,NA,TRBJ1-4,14,TGTGCCAGCAGCCCGGACAGGGTAGGAGAAAAACTGTTTTTT,CASSPDRVGEKLFF
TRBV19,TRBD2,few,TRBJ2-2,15,TGTGCCAGTAGTACTGGCGGGGGGAAAACCGGGGAGCTGTTTTTT,CASSTGGGKTGELFF
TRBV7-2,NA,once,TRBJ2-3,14,TGCGCCAGCAGCTCCCTCGGCAGTACAGATACGCAGTATTTT,CASSSLGSTDTQYF
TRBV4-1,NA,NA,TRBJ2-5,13,TGCGCCAGCAGCCAATGGCGGCAAGAGACCCAGTACTTC,CASSQWRQETQYF
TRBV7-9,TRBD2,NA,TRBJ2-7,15,TGTGCCAGCAGCGGACTAGCGGGGGCTACCCACGAGCAGTACTTC,CASSGLAGATHEQYF
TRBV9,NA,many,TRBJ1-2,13,TGTGCCAGCAGCGTAGAAGCTAACTATGGCTACACCTTC,CASSVEANYGYTF
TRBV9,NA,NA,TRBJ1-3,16,TGTGCCAGCAGCCCTCGCCTTATCAGCTCTGGAGACACCATATATTTT,CASSPRLISSGDTIYF
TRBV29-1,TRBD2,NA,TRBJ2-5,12,TGCAGCTCGGGACTAGCGCAAGAGACCCAGTACTTC,CSSGLAQETQYF
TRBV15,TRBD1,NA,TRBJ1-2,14,TGTGCCACCAGCAGTTGGGGACAGAACTATGGCTACACCTTC,CATSSWGQNYGYTF
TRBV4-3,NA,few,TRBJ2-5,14,TGCGCCAGCAGCCCGACTAGTCTGTTAGAGACCCAGTACTTC,CASSPTSLLETQYF
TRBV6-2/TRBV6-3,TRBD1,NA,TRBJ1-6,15,TGTGCCAGCAGTCGCTCCGGGACAGCGAGTTCACCCCTCCACTTT,CASSRSGTASSPLHF
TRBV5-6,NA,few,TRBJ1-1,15,TGTGCCAGCAGCTTGGTAGCCAGGTTGGGGACTGAGGCTTTCTTT,CASSLVARLGTEAFF
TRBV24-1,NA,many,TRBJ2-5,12,TGTGCCACCAGTCACTACGAGGAGACCCAGTACTTC,CATSHYEETQYF
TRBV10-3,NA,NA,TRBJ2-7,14,TGTGCCATCGGCGAGAGACAGGACGGGTACGAGCAGTACTTC,CAIGERQDGYEQYF
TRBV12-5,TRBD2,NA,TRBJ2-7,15,TGTGCTAGTGGTCCTCCGGGACTAGCGGGGTACGAGCAGTACTTC,CASGPPGLAGYEQYF
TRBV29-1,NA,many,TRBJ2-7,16,TGCAGCGTTGAGGGGGGGGCTGGGACCTACTCCTACGAGCAGTACTTC,CSVEGGAGTYSYEQYF
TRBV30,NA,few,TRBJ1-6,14,TGTGCCTGGAGAGGGACAACCTATAATTCACCCCTCCACTTT,CAWRGTTYNSPLHF
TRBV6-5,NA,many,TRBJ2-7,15,TGTGCCAGCAGGCTGAGGGGAAACGACAACTACGAGCAGTACTTC,CASRLRGNDNYEQYF
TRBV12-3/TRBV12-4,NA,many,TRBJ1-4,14,TGTGCCAGCAGCCCAGTGGGGCGAGGGGAAAAACTGTTTTTT,CASSPVGRGEKLFF
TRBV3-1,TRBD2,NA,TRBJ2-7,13,TGTGCCAGCAGCCCAGACGCTAGCGGGGGGCACACCTTC,CASSPDASGGHTF
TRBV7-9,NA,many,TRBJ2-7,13,TGTGCCAGCAGCTCACAAGGGACGTTCGAGCAGTACTTC,CASSSQGTFEQYF
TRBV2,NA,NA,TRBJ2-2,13,TGTGCCAGCAGTGAACTGAAGGGACTCGAGCTGTTTTTT,CASSELKGLELFF
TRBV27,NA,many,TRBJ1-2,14,TGTGCCAGCAGTCCCGACAGTGTTGGCTATGGCTACACCTTC,CASSPDSVGYGYTF
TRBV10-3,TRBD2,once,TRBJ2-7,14,TGTGCCATCAGTGAGAGCGGGAGATCCTACGAGCAGTACTTC,CAISESGRSYEQYF
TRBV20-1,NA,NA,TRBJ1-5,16,TGCAGTGCTAGCCAGGGATCTGGTAAAATAGATCAGCCCCAGCATTTT,CSASQGSGKIDQPQHF